The sequence of this T cell receptor beta chain was determined in a study of identical twins. This clonotype was observed once. Antigen: not known. Template switching introduced a universal primer site, and the cDNA bore unique molecular identifiers. TCRdb independently ran MiXCR on the 5' RACE reads; one entry per CDR3 protein. The sample yields around 1.7 million distinct CDR3 sequences, roughly 35% seen once. General study results and limits: Researchers caution that invariant MAIT and iNKT cells could partly confound zero-insertion analyses.

The clonotype originates from a newborn girl in good health. Specimen: cord blood.

CDR3 protein: CATSDSGTGWRETQYF. The CDR3 region has the DNA TGTGCCACCAGTGATTCCGGGACAGGGTGGAGGGAGACCCAGTACTTC. This chain joins TRBV24-1 and TRBJ2-5; 9 bases are shared with TRBD1. The CDR3 loop spans 16 amino acids. J gave up 5 bases and V 2 bases, and 8 bases lay outside the gene matches. CDR1 and CDR2 (germline): KGHDR, SFDVKD.